A selection of T cell receptor beta chains follows, all from one sample in a study of low-dose radiotherapy and immunotherapy resistance in tumors. TCRdb re-called the reads with MiXCR, one entry per CDR3 protein. The sample contains tens of thousands of distinct CDR3 sequences, around a third of which appear only once. This material consisted of PBMCs, taken after low-dose radiotherapy plus immunotherapy. These receptors were taken from a male donor with rectosigmoid adenocarcinoma. CDR3s include the opening cysteine and the closing phenylalanine or tryptophan. D genes are given only for firm matches. The listing skips clone size in some rows; elsewhere it reads once, few, many or a size class.

>-|few|15|TRBJ2-7|TRBV7-3
CASSWNRDPLDEQYF
TGTGCCAGCAGCTGGAACAGGGACCCTCTGGATGAGCAGTACTTC
>-|many|13|TRBJ2-5|TRBV29-1
CSVDSASEETQYF
TGCAGCGTTGATAGCGCGTCGGAAGAGACCCAGTACTTC
>TRBD2|few|15|TRBJ2-7|TRBV4-3
CASSQDRAGGREQYF
TGCGCCAGCAGCCAAGATCGGGCGGGAGGTAGAGAGCAGTACTTC
>TRBD1|-|12|TRBJ1-2|TRBV29-1
CSVGGQGLGYTF
TGCAGCGTTGGAGGACAGGGACTTGGCTACACCTTC
>TRBD2|-|13|TRBJ2-7|TRBV20-1
CSASSGGKPEQYF
TGCAGTGCTAGTTCGGGGGGAAAGCCCGAGCAGTACTTC
>-|many|14|TRBJ2-4|TRBV28
CASSSQGGKNIQYF
TGTGCCAGCAGTTCCCAGGGGGGGAAAAACATTCAGTACTTC
>TRBD1|-|14|TRBJ2-3|TRBV20-1
CSANGQGFGDTQYF
TGCAGTGCTAACGGACAGGGTTTTGGAGATACGCAGTATTTT
>TRBD2|-|18|TRBJ2-5|TRBV11-2
CASSLGLAGRGYQETQYF
TGTGCCAGCAGCCTGGGACTAGCGGGGCGGGGGTACCAAGAGACCCAGTACTTC
>TRBD2|-|13|TRBJ2-4|TRBV4-2
CASSQAGGNIQYF
TGTGCCAGCAGCCAAGCGGGAGGGAACATTCAGTACTTC
>-|many|16|TRBJ2-3|TRBV7-2
CASSLGGGRATDTQYF
TGTGCCAGCAGCTTAGGTGGGGGAAGGGCAACCGATACGCAGTATTTT
>TRBD2|-|15|TRBJ2-5|TRBV6-2/TRBV6-3
CASKPRLAQEETQYF
TGTGCCAGCAAACCCCGACTAGCGCAGGAAGAGACCCAGTACTTC
>TRBD2|many|14|TRBJ2-1|TRBV20-1
CSAPSGGLDNEQFF
TGCAGTGCTCCTAGCGGGGGACTCGACAATGAGCAGTTCTTC
>-|-|14|TRBJ2-4|TRBV20-1
CSAHDNMQSLGGYF
TGCAGTGCTCACGACAATATGCAGTCCCTTGGTGGGTACTTC
>-|many|13|TRBJ1-5|TRBV2
CASRAGTGQPQHF
TGTGCCAGCAGGGCTGGGACGGGTCAGCCCCAGCATTTT
>-|many|16|TRBJ2-7|TRBV11-2
CASSLGRDQNSYEQYF
TGTGCCAGCAGCTTAGGGCGGGATCAAAACTCCTACGAGCAGTACTTC
>TRBD1|-|15|TRBJ2-7|TRBV7-6
CASSLVSGQGVEQYF
TGTGCCAGCAGCTTAGTATCGGGACAGGGGGTCGAGCAGTACTTC
>-|many|18|TRBJ2-2|TRBV11-3
CASSLGSKRGPTPGSCFF
-
>-|many|14|TRBJ1-4|TRBV5-1
CASSLTGQGGELFF
TGCGCCAGCAGCTTGACAGGCCAGGGAGGGGAACTGTTTTTT
>TRBD2|few|14|TRBJ2-1|TRBV2
CASSESGGYNEQFF
TGTGCCAGCAGTGAGTCGGGAGGGTACAATGAGCAGTTCTTC
>TRBD1|-|14|TRBJ2-2|TRBV5-6
CASSLTGVDGELFF
TGTGCCAGCAGCCTGACAGGGGTGGACGGGGAGCTGTTTTTT
>-|-|15|TRBJ2-7|TRBV5-6
CASSLEGGPRDEQYF
TGTGCCAGCAGCTTGGAGGGGGGGCCGAGGGACGAGCAGTACTTC
>TRBD1|many|16|TRBJ2-5|TRBV5-4
CASSIRKTGAGETQYF
TGTGCCAGCAGTATTCGAAAGACAGGGGCTGGGGAGACCCAGTACTTC
>-|many|16|TRBJ1-2|TRBV9
CASSGKGLGSNYGYTF
TGTGCCAGCAGCGGGAAGGGGCTCGGATCTAACTATGGCTACACCTTC
>-|many|13|TRBJ1-1|TRBV29-1
CSVAAQMNTEAFF
TGCAGCGTTGCTGCCCAGATGAACACTGAAGCTTTCTTT
>TRBD1|many|16|TRBJ2-4|TRBV5-1
CASSPQPGQGASIQYF
TGCGCCAGCAGCCCACAGCCGGGACAGGGGGCCAGCATTCAGTACTTC
>-|many|15|TRBJ1-2|TRBV5-4
CASSLGVGQNYGYTF
TGTGCCAGCAGCTTGGGGGTCGGACAGAACTATGGCTACACCTTC